This TCR beta chain was identified in a study of breast tumors, draining lymph nodes, adjacent tissues. Regarding the study as a whole: Compared with basal-like, luminal-like tumors shared significantly more repertoire with nontumor tissue. Compared with lymph nodes, tumors were less diverse; compared with nontumor tissue, more. Data fit most tumor T cells coming from lymph node, expanding in tumor. Data only fit, rather than demonstrated, lymph node origin of most tumor T cells.

CDR1 is DFQATT, CDR2 SNEGSKA, per germline (reference sequence). V lost 4 bases to trimming and J lost 3 bases; unmatched junction nucleotides: 3. The CDR3 has 13 residues. A single record per CDR3 protein comes from TCRdb applying MiXCR to the multiplex PCR reads. The sample has around 290,000 distinct CDR3 sequences, around 30% seen once; the top ten hold 1.1%. Samples came from axillary lymph nodes draining the breast cancer. Ten or more counts support this clonotype. No antigen is known for it. Specimen: axillary lymph node tissue. V and J are TRBV20-1 and TRBJ2-3; 8 nucleotides match TRBD2. The TCR sequence derives from a female donor with breast cancer. Some clones in this sample may be carry-over from other donors' samples. CDR3 loop: CSAKAGGTDTQYF. CDR3 DNA sequence: TGCAGTGCTAAGGCGGGAGGTACAGATACGCAGTATTTT.